This TCR beta chain was found in a study of technical replicates of blood from a handful of donors. This clone has a handful of counts. The method was immunoSEQ multiplex PCR; TCRdb's version includes in-frame clones alone and lacks a portion of them. The sample includes approximately 60,000 clones, about 86% of them seen just once. The germline CDR1 and CDR2 sequences are LNHDA and SQIVND (reference sequence). The V end was cut by 2 bases, the J end by 2 bases, with 16 bases between. This CDR3 comprises 16 residues. The source material was PBMCs. V and J are TRBV19 and TRBJ2-7; possibly TRBD2 for D (5 bases). This clonotype was obtained from a human donor in good health. Some clones in this sample may be carry-over from other donors' samples. The CDR3: CASSISEVGKTYEQYF. In DNA, the CDR3 is TGTGCCAGTAGTATATCGGAGGTGGGGAAGACCTACGAGCAGTACTTC.